This T cell receptor (beta chain) was captured in a study of shared clonotypes between healthy human individuals. In the study overall: Plates per donor: three CD4 naive, three CD4 memory, two CD8 naive, one CD8 memory.

The CDR3 covers 16 residues. CDR1 and CDR2 (germline): PRHDT, FYEKMQ (reference sequence). Losses at the gene ends were 7 bases for V and 3 bases for J; bases not matched to a gene: 9. CD45RO-negative CD8 cells positively selected for CCR7 made up the naive population, which excluded terminally differentiated effector memory CD45RA+ cells. Profiling relied on immunoSEQ multiplex PCR, and the TCRdb table lists in-frame clones only, not all of them. The sample records just over 2,000,000 clones, over 85% being singletons. The sequence was obtained from a man younger than 35 in good health. The material sequenced was naive CD8+ T cells sorted from blood. This rearrangement joins TRBV13 to TRBJ2-3, with 11 nucleotides matching TRBD2. In DNA, the CDR3 is TGTGCCAGCACATCCTTAGCGGGAGGGTTGACAGATACGCAGTATTTT. It specifies CASTSLAGGLTDTQYF. The entire variable domain, with the rest obtained from reference TRBV13 and TRBJ2-3, is as follows: AAGVIQSPRHLIKEKRETATLKCYPIPRHDTVYWYQQGPGQDPQFLISFYEKMQSDKGSIPDRFSAQQFSDYHSELNMSSLELGDSALYFCASTSLAGGLTDTQYFGPGTRLTVL.